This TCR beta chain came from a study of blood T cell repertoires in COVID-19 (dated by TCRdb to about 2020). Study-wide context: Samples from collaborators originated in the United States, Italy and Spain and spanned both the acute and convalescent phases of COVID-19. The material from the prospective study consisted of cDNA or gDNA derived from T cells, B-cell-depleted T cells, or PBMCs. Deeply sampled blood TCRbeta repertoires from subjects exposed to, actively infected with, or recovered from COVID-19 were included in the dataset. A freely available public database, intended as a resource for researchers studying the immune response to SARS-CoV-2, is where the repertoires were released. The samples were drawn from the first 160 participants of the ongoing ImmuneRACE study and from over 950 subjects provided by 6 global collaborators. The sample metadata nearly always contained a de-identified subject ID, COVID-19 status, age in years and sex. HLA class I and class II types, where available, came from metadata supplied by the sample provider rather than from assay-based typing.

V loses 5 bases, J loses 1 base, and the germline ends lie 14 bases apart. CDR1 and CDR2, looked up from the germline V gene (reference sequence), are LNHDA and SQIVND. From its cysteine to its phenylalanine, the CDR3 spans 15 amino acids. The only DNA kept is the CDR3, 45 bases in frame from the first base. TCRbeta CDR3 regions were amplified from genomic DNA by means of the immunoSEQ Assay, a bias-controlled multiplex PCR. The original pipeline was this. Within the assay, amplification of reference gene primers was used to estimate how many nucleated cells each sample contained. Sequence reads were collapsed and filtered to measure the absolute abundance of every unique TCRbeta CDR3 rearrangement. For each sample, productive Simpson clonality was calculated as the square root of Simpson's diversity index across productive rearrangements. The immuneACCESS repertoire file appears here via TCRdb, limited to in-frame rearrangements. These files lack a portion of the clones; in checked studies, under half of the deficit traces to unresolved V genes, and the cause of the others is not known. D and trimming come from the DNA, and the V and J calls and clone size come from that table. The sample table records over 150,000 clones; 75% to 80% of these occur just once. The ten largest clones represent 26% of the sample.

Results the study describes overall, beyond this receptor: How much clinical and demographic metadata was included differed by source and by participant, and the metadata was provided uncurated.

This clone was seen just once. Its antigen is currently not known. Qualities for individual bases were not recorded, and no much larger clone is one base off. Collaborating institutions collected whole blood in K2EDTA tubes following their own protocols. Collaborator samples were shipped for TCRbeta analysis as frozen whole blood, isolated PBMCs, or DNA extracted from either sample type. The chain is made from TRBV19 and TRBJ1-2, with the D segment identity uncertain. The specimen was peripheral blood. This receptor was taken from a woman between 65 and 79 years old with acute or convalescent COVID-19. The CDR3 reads CASSSPSGNNYGYTF. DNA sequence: TGTGCCAGTAGTTCTCCATCGGGAAATAACTATGGCTACACCTTC.